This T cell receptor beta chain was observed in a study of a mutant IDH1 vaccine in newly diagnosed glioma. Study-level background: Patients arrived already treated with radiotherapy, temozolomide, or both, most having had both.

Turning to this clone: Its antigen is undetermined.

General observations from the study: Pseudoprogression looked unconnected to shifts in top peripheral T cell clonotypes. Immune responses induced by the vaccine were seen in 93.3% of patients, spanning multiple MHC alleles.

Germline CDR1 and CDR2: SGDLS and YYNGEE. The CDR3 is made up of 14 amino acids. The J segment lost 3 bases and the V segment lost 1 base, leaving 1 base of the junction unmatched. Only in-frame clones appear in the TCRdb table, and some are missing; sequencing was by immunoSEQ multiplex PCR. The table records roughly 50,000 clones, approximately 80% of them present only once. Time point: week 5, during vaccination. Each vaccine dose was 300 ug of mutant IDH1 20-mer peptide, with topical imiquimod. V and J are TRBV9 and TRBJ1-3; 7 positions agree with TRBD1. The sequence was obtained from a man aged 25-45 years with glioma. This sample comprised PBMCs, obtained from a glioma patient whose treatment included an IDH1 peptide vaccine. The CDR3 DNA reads TGTGCCAGCAGCGTATCAGGGGGTGGAAACACCATATATTTT. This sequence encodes CASSVSGGGNTIYF.